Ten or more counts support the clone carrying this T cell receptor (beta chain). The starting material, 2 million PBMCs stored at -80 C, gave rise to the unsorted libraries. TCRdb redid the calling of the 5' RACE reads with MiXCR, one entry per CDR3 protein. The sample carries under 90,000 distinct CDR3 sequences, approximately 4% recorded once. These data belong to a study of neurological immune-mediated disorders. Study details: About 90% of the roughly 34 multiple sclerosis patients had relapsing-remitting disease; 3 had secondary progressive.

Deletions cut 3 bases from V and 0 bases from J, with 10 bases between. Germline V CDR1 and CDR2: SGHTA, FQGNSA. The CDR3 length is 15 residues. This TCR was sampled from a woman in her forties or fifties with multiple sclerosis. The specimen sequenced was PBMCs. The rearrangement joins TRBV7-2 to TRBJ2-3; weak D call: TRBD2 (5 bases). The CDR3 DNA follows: TGTGCCAGCAGCTTCGACTATCCTAGCACAGATACGCAGTATTTT. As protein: CASSFDYPSTDTQYF.